This TCR beta chain was sequenced in a study of blood T cell repertoires in COVID-19. About the study: Spain, Italy and the United States supplied samples that represented acute and convalescent COVID-19. T cells, B-cell-depleted T cells, or PBMCs provided the cDNA or gDNA that served as material.

Original handling: It was from reference gene primer amplification that nucleated cell counts were estimated. Method: immunoSEQ multiplex PCR; TCRdb's copy keeps in-frame clones and lacks some. That table supplies the V and J calls and clone size; D and trimming were determined from the DNA. In the table there are under 50,000 clones, about two thirds of which are singletons. Germline lookup yields CDR1 MNHNY and CDR2 SVGAGI (reference sequence). This CDR3 comprises 14 residues. V was clipped by 6 bases and J by 7 bases, with 16 bases between them. This receptor was obtained from a man at least 80 years old with acute or convalescent COVID-19. The chain uses TRBV6-6 and TRBJ2-1; D is uncertain. Sequenced material: peripheral blood. The CDR3 DNA reads TGTGCCAGCAGCACGACTCTGGCTAGGAATGAGCAGTTCTTC. The encoded protein is CASSTTLARNEQFF.